A single T cell receptor beta chain is shown here with its context. The sample originates from a study of CD4 and CD8 cells across lung adenocarcinoma regions. Germline V gene sequence: CDR1 MNHNS, CDR2 SASEGT. V was clipped by 4 bases and J by 0 bases, with 12 bases between them. The CDR3 runs 15 residues. Samples came from patients with localized non-small cell lung adenocarcinoma. TCRdb fed the PCR reads into MiXCR, producing one record per CDR3 protein. The sample lists about 20,000 distinct CDR3 sequences; about half were seen once. The chain couples TRBV6-1 to TRBJ2-5, with D hard to call. Sequencing was done on a sample of CD8+ T cells from the center of a lung tumor. The receptor was isolated from a female donor with lung adenocarcinoma. The CD4 and CD8 labels of this study may be unreliable. This CDR3 is CASSAPNLDQETQYF. The CDR3, as DNA: TGTGCCAGCAGTGCCCCCAATCTGGACCAAGAGACCCAGTACTTC.